Each of the 22 T cell receptor beta chains below was sequenced from the same sample in a study of blood T cells in healthy people across ages (dated by TCRdb to the mid-2010s). The library was made by 5' RACE. The second PCR ran for roughly 7 to 12 cycles and used a J-beta primer mix along with a sample-barcoded 5' primer. TCRdb itself trimmed the public reads at Q25 with fastp, ran MiXCR and retained productive beta chains. All rows with the same CDR3 protein become a single entry with the most common DNA and genes. The sample has around 1,800,000 distinct CDR3 sequences on record, roughly two fifths of them singletons. The ten largest clones represent under 30% of the sample. The sequencing input was blood. These receptors came from a human donor in good health.

This clonotype was observed a few times. V gene TRBV27 combines with J gene TRBJ1-5; D is uncertain. V shed 8 bases and J shed 1 base, with 9 bases lying between them. Germline V gene lookup returns CDR1 MNHEY and CDR2 SMNVEV (reference sequence). The CDR3 is made up of 13 amino acids. DNA for the CDR3: TGTGCCAGCGGCCGCAACAGCAATCAGCCCCAGCATTTT. The encoded protein is CASGRNSNQPQHF.

This clonotype turned up a few times. The J gene is TRBJ2-5, the V gene TRBV12-3 or TRBV12-4; D is possibly TRBD1 or TRBD2 (6 bases each). Trimming stripped 5 bases from V and 5 bases from J, with 12 bases between. The CDR3 covers 13 residues. CDR3: CASSEGGRETQYF. The CDR3 DNA reads TGTGCCAGCAGTGAGGGGGGCCGGGAGACCCAGTACTTC.

The CDR3 sequence: CASSPLGRWPYGYTF. The CDR3 coding sequence is TGTGCCAGCAGCCCCCTCGGGAGATGGCCTTATGGCTACACCTTC. The rearrangement links TRBV7-2 to TRBJ1-2; D unclear. This CDR3 comprises 15 residues. Germline V gives CDR1 SGHTA, CDR2 FQGNSA. Trimming took 5 bases from V and 5 from J, leaving 18 bases between them.

This clonotype has at least ten counts. V gene TRBV7-3 combines with J gene TRBJ2-5; possibly TRBD1 or TRBD2 for D (5 bases each). Germline CDR1 reads SGHTA; CDR2 reads FQGTGA. There are 15 residues in the CDR3. Deletions cut 1 base from V and 11 bases from J, with 20 bases between. The CDR3 loop is CASSLNAGATSEQYF. CDR3 nucleotide sequence: TGTGCCAGCAGCTTAAACGCTGGGGCTACTAGTGAGCAGTACTTC.

This clonotype came up once. The chain joins TRBV13 to TRBJ2-3, with 7 bases identical to TRBD1. The germline V gene encodes CDR1 PRHDT and CDR2 FYEKMQ (reference sequence). This CDR3 region has 17 residues. The V gene end was trimmed by 5 bases and the J gene end by 4 bases; junction bases not matched to a gene: 15. CDR3 in DNA: TGTGCCAGCAGCCCAGAGTCCGGGACAGAGAGGGCAGATACGCAGTATTTT. This codes for CASSPESGTERADTQYF.

This clonotype came up a few times. V and J are TRBV2 and TRBJ2-4, with D unclear. The DNA end lines up better with TRBJ2-7; the J call may be wrong. From germline, CDR1 is SNHLY and CDR2 FYNNEI. The CDR3 is made up of 12 amino acids. CDR3 region: CASSDPTYEQYF. The CDR3 coding sequence is TGTGCCAGCAGTGATCCGACTTACGAGCAGTACTTC.

This chain links TRBV24-1 with TRBJ1-1; possibly TRBD1 for D (5 bases). This CDR3 contains 16 residues. CDR1 and CDR2 (germline): KGHDR, SFDVKD. V lost 4 bases and J lost 8, with 22 bases in between. This CDR3 reads CATSDFPGPNGGEAFF. CDR3 in DNA: TGTGCCACCAGTGACTTTCCGGGGCCAAATGGGGGGGAAGCTTTCTTT.

Only a few counts were recorded for this clonotype. The rearrangement uses TRBV6-1 and TRBJ1-6; 7 bases agree with TRBD1. CDR1 and CDR2 (germline): MNHNS, SASEGT. With V trimmed by 6 bases and J by 9 bases, 17 bases remained unmatched. CDR3 length: 17 residues. The CDR3 DNA follows: TGTGCCAGCAGCCAGACCACTCAGGGGGAATTTGGTTCACCCCTCCACTTT. This codes for CASSQTTQGEFGSPLHF.

This clonotype was seen at least ten times. The chain links TRBV29-1 to TRBJ1-2, with TRBD1 matching over 10 bases. The germline V gene encodes CDR1 SQVTM and CDR2 ANQGSEA. Losses at the gene ends were 6 bases for V and 2 bases for J; bases not matched to a gene: 3. The CDR3 contains 13 residues. CDR3 coding DNA: TGCAGCGTCAGACAGGGGGCGAACTATGGCTACACCTTC. Translation: CSVRQGANYGYTF.

This chain connects TRBV6-5 to TRBJ1-5, with D unresolved. The CDR3 consists of 13 residues. V lost 4 bases and J lost 6, with 10 bases in between. Germline V gives CDR1 MNHEY, CDR2 SVGAGI. In DNA, the CDR3 is TGTGCCAGCAGTTTCGAGGCTTTTCAGCCCCAGCATTTT. Translation gives CASSFEAFQPQHF.

Concerning this clonotype: Mismatch with germline at one junction end may stem from a read error. This rearrangement joins TRBV7-9 to TRBJ1-5; D remains ambiguous. The CDR3 is 15 amino acids. Germline values: CDR1 SEHNR, CDR2 FQNEAQ (reference sequence). The CDR3 DNA is TGTGCCAGCAGCTTAGCGGCTCCAGGCAATCGGCCCCAGCATTTT. It encodes CASSLAAPGNRPQHF.

The V gene is TRBV28, the J gene TRBJ2-3; D call uncertain. The CDR3 has 15 amino acids. Trimming cost V 4 bases and J 6 bases, with 17 bases left between them. CDR1 MDHEN and CDR2 SYDVKM come from the germline V gene. The CDR3 sequence: CASSSRMIGLDTQYF. CDR3 coding DNA: TGTGCCAGCAGTTCGAGGATGATCGGGTTGGATACGCAGTATTTT.

The genes are TRBV5-6 and TRBJ1-1; 7 bases are shared with TRBD1. V lost 4 bases, J lost 11 bases, and 11 bases stayed unmatched. This CDR3 is 13 amino acids long. CDR1 and CDR2 from the germline V gene are SGHDT and YYEEEE. For the CDR3, the DNA is TGTGCCAGCAGCAGTGACAGGGACATCCAGGCTTTCTTT. Its protein is CASSSDRDIQAFF.

This chain connects TRBV5-5 to TRBJ1-1; a possible D gene is TRBD1 (5 bases). The CDR3 consists of 15 residues. Germline V lookup: CDR1 SGHKS, CDR2 YYEKEE (reference sequence). Trimming left V 0 bases short and J 7 bases short, with 16 bases between. CDR3: CASSLEGRVWGEAFF. The CDR3, as DNA: TGTGCCAGCAGCTTGGAGGGCAGGGTGTGGGGTGAAGCTTTCTTT.

The chain has TRBV20-1 and TRBJ2-3; 9 nucleotides match TRBD1. In germline, CDR1 is DFQATT, CDR2 SNEGSKA (reference sequence). V lost 6 bases and J lost 5; bases outside the gene matches: 12. The CDR3 has 15 residues. The DNA of the CDR3 is TGCAGTGCCAACAGACAGGGGGTACACAAAGATACGCAGTATTTT. It translates to CSANRQGVHKDTQYF.

CDR3 sequence (DNA): TGTGCCAGCAGCCAAGAAAACAGGGGGTTCACCGGGGAGCTGTTTTTT. Its protein product is CASSQENRGFTGELFF. V and J are TRBV4-2 and TRBJ2-2; TRBD1 matches at 8 bases. The trim removed 0 bases at V and 4 bases at J, leaving 4 bases unmatched. The CDR3 has 16 residues. The germline V gene has CDR1 LGHNA and CDR2 YNFKEQ.

This chain joins TRBV6-5 and TRBJ2-5; TRBD1 agrees at 7 bases. The CDR3 totals 15 residues. In germline, CDR1 is MNHEY, CDR2 SVGAGI. V shed 6 bases and J 0 bases; nucleotides not matched to a gene: 7. The CDR3 region is CASRRTGMYQETQYF. CDR3 bases: TGTGCCAGCAGAAGGACAGGAATGTACCAAGAGACCCAGTACTTC.

This clonotype was observed a handful of times. The rearrangement links TRBV20-1 to TRBJ2-5; a possible D gene is TRBD2 (6 bases). The CDR3 is 16 amino acids. V was shortened by 0 bases and J by 2 bases, with 16 bases between the two germline ends. Per germline, CDR1 DFQATT and CDR2 SNEGSKA (reference sequence). The CDR3 DNA reads as TGCAGTGCTAGAGATCTCCTAGCGACGATACAAGAGACCCAGTACTTC. It specifies CSARDLLATIQETQYF.

This clonotype has a handful of counts. The chain is built from TRBV5-6 and TRBJ2-1; 7 bases agree with TRBD2. In germline, CDR1 is SGHDT, CDR2 YYEEEE. The length of the CDR3 is 15 residues. The V gene end was trimmed by 4 bases and the J gene end by 4 bases; junction bases not matched to a gene: 8. The DNA of the CDR3 is TGTGCCAGCAGCACCCCGGGACTACAATACAATGAGCAGTTCTTC. Amino acid sequence: CASSTPGLQYNEQFF. Supplemented by reference TRBV5-6 and TRBJ2-1, the full variable domain reads DAGVTQSPTHLIKTRGQQVTLRCSPKSGHDTVSWYQQALGQGPQFIFQYYEEEERQRGNFPDRFSGHQFPNYSSELNVNALLLGDSALYLCASSTPGLQYNEQFFGPGTRLTVL.

This clonotype was detected only a few times. The chain recombines TRBV20-1 with TRBJ1-5; D possibly corresponds to TRBD1 (6 bases). This CDR3 comprises 17 residues. Germline loops: CDR1 DFQATT, CDR2 SNEGSKA (reference sequence). Trimming cost V 5 bases and J 0 bases, with 20 bases left between them. CDR3 sequence reads: CSAGRTDAGYSNQPQHF. The CDR3 DNA is TGCAGTGCTGGTAGGACAGATGCCGGTTATAGCAATCAGCCCCAGCATTTT.

V and J are TRBV2 and TRBJ2-7; D perhaps matches TRBD2 (5 bases). The germline V and J ends were trimmed by 6 bases and 0 bases, with 9 bases remaining between them. This CDR3 spans 13 amino acids. Germline V lookup: CDR1 SNHLY, CDR2 FYNNEI. The CDR3 sequence is CASSEGASYEQYF. CDR3 coding DNA: TGTGCCAGCAGCGAGGGCGCCTCCTACGAGCAGTACTTC.

The chain combines TRBV29-1 with TRBJ2-5, with unresolved D. The length of the CDR3 is 11 residues. Germline loops: CDR1 SQVTM, CDR2 ANQGSEA. The V and J ends lost 7 bases and 5 bases respectively, with 11 bases between them. CDR3 protein: CSARSSETQYF. In DNA, the CDR3 is TGCAGCGCTAGGAGTTCGGAGACCCAGTACTTC.